This T cell receptor (beta chain) originates from a study of blood T cell repertoires in COVID-19. Study details: Spain, Italy and the United States supplied samples that represented acute and convalescent COVID-19. From T cells, B-cell-depleted T cells, or PBMCs came the material, which was cDNA or gDNA.

The length of the CDR3 is 10 residues. Trimming left V 5 bases short and J 8 bases short, with 6 bases between. In germline, CDR1 is MNHEY, CDR2 SVGAGI. As handled by the study authors: Amplification from reference gene primers served as the basis for estimated nucleated cell counts. Profiled with immunoSEQ multiplex PCR; TCRdb holds only in-frame clones, not every one. V, J and clone size are those of that table, while D and trimming were read from the DNA. The sample gives fewer than 350,000 clones, around 89% of which show up once; approximately 4.2% is in the top ten. This sequence was found in a man aged 35-49 years with acute or convalescent COVID-19. The sequencing input was peripheral blood. The rearrangement uses TRBV6-5 and TRBJ1-2; D gene ambiguous. CDR3 sequence: CASSRRGYTF. In DNA form, the CDR3 reads TGTGCCAGCAGTCGGCGGGGCTACACCTTC.